This T cell receptor beta chain was documented in a study of OX40 agonist ivuxolimab in advanced cancers. Study overall: Partial responses were achieved by three patients, of whom one had hepatocellular carcinoma and two had cutaneous melanoma. Regarding the study as a whole: At doses 0.1 to 3.0 mg/kg, CD4+ and CD8+ clones expanded.

Profiling relied on immunoSEQ multiplex PCR, and the TCRdb table lists in-frame clones only, not all of them. The sample records around 68,000 clones, 75% to 95% being singletons. Individuals having autoimmune disease history or systemic immunosuppression were not enrolled. Concerning this clone itself: Antigen unknown.

Germline CDR1 and CDR2: ENHRY and SYGVKD. This CDR3 contains 13 residues. Trimming took off 7 bases at V and 3 bases at J, with 12 bases between the two ends. This sequence joins TRBV10-3 and TRBJ1-1, with D unresolved. The sample was CD4+ or CD8+ T cells sorted from blood, taken in a trial of the OX40 agonist ivuxolimab. The source is an adult with an advanced solid tumor such as melanoma, head and neck, liver or kidney cancer. CDR3 nucleotide sequence: TGTGCCATCATGGGCCCCCAGGACACTGAAGCTTTCTTT. Protein sequence: CAIMGPQDTEAFF.